These 9 T cell receptor beta chains originate from one sample sequenced in a study of neurological immune-mediated disorders. TCRdb reanalysed the 5' RACE reads using MiXCR and keeps one entry per CDR3 protein. The data contain some 15,000 distinct CDR3 sequences, 3% to 3.5% of them singletons. Sequenced: CD8+ T cells from blood. Receptors were obtained from a woman aged 40 to 50 in good health.

This clonotype has ten or more counts. The genes are TRBV20-1 and TRBJ2-1; tentative D call: TRBD1 (6 bases). V lost 1 base to trimming and J lost 4 bases, with 20 bases between them. The CDR3 is made up of 17 amino acids. CDR1 and CDR2 (germline): DFQATT, SNEGSKA (reference sequence). The CDR3 here is CSARAGTKPFHYNEQFF. CDR3 DNA sequence: TGCAGTGCTAGAGCTGGGACAAAACCCTTCCATTACAATGAGCAGTTCTTC.

This clonotype was found many times. The CDR3 loop is CASSDQVGDRGPGELFF. CDR3 DNA: TGTGCCAGCAGTGACCAAGTAGGGGACAGAGGGCCCGGGGAGCTGTTTTTT. This sequence joins TRBV6-4 and TRBJ2-2; the match to TRBD1 covers 7 bases. Per germline, CDR1 MRHNA and CDR2 SNTAGT. V gave up 2 bases and J gave up 6 bases; unmatched junction bases: 12. This CDR3 has 17 amino acids.

Many counts were recorded for this clonotype. The CDR3 bases are TGCGCCAGCAGCTTGGGACAGGGCATCCCGCCCCAGCATTTT. It is translated as CASSLGQGIPPQHF. The chain links TRBV5-1 to TRBJ1-5; 7 nucleotides line up with TRBD1. Germline loops: CDR1 SGHRS, CDR2 YFSETQ. The CDR3 loop spans 14 amino acids. V was pared by 0 bases and J by 9 bases, with 6 bases of the junction left unmatched.

This clonotype came up many times. V gene TRBV11-2 combines with J gene TRBJ1-1; possible D gene TRBD1, 5 bases. The CDR3 spans 14 residues. Germline lookup yields CDR1 SGHAT and CDR2 FQNNGV. V gave up 5 bases and J gave up 2 bases, with 12 bases separating them. The CDR3 region has the DNA TGTGCCAGCAGCCTTCGACAGATTAACACTGAAGCTTTCTTT. Protein: CASSLRQINTEAFF.

This clonotype was detected ten times or more. The rearrangement links TRBV12-3 or TRBV12-4 to TRBJ1-4; the D gene is possibly TRBD1 (5 bases). Trimming removed 2 bases from V and 14 bases from J, with 15 bases in between. The CDR3 sequence is 13 residues long. CDR3 sequence (DNA): TGTGCCAGCAGTTTATCTGTCAGGGAAACCCTGTTTTTT. Amino acids: CASSLSVRETLFF.

This clonotype was counted at least ten times. The J gene is TRBJ2-7, the V gene TRBV28; TRBD2 agrees at 8 bases. The CDR3 spans 17 residues. The germline V gene encodes CDR1 MDHEN and CDR2 SYDVKM. V shed 3 bases, J shed 0 bases, and the junction held 10 bases outside the gene matches. The CDR3 nucleotides are TGTGCCAGCAGTTTTGAGGCTAGCGGGCCAATCTCCTACGAGCAGTACTTC. This encodes CASSFEASGPISYEQYF.

The CDR3 reads CASSFGTAYEQYF. CDR3 nucleotides: TGTGCCAGCAGCTTCGGCACAGCTTACGAGCAGTACTTC. This rearrangement joins TRBV7-9 to TRBJ2-7; unclear D gene. Germline V lookup: CDR1 SEHNR, CDR2 FQNEAQ (reference sequence). CDR3 size: 13 residues. Trimming pared 3 bases from V and 4 bases from J, leaving 10 bases between. The whole variable domain, filled in from reference TRBV7-9 and TRBJ2-7, reads DTGVSQNPRHKITKRGQNVTFRCDPISEHNRLYWYRQTLGQGPEFLTYFQNEAQLEKSRLLSDRFSAERPKGSFSTLEIQRTEQGDSAMYLCASSFGTAYEQYFGPGTRLTVT.

This clonotype appeared many times. V usage is TRBV6-5 and J usage is TRBJ2-7; D is unclear. The CDR3 is made up of 14 amino acids. V lost 0 bases, J lost 2 bases, and 8 bases lay in between. Germline lookup yields CDR1 MNHEY and CDR2 SVGAGI. CDR3 sequence: CASSYSKGPYEQYF. The DNA of the CDR3 is TGTGCCAGCAGTTACTCGAAGGGTCCCTACGAGCAGTACTTC.

At least ten counts were recorded for this clonotype. This chain joins TRBV20-1 and TRBJ2-7; perhaps D is TRBD1 or TRBD2 (5 bases each). Germline lookup yields CDR1 DFQATT and CDR2 SNEGSKA (reference sequence). The CDR3 length is 12 residues. Trimming shortened V by 6 bases and J by 3 bases, and 12 bases separated the two germline ends. CDR3 DNA: TGCAGTGCCCTGGGTGGGGGCTACGAGCAGTACTTC. Translation: CSALGGGYEQYF.